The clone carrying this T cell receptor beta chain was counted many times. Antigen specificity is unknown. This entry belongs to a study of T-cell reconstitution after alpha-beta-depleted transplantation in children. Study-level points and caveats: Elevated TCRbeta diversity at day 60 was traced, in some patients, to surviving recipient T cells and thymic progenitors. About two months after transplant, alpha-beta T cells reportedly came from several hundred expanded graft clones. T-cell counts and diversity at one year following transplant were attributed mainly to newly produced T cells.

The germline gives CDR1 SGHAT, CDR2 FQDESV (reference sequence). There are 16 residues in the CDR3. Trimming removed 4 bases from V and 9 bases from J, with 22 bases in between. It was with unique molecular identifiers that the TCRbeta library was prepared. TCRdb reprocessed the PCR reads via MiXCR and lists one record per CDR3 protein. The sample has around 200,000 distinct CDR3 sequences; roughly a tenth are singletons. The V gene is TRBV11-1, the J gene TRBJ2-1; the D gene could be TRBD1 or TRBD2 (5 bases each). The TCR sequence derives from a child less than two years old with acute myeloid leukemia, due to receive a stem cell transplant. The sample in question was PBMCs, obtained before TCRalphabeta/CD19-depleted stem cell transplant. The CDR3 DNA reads TGTGCCAGCAGCTCCCATATGTCAACGGGAAGGGGTGAGCAGTTCTTC. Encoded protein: CASSSHMSTGRGEQFF.